This T cell receptor (beta chain) originates from a study of CD8 T cells in Susac syndrome. Across the study: At the time of blood draw, patients with Susac syndrome were therapy-naive, receiving corticosteroids, or receiving intravenous immunoglobulin alone.

CDR3 size: 15 residues. Trimming pared 4 bases from V and 0 bases from J, leaving 13 bases between. In germline, CDR1 is SQVTM, CDR2 ANQGSEA. The authors reverse transcribed about 0.5 to 1 ug RNA with random hexamers. The authors amplified TCR beta CDR3 across 54 Vbeta and 13 Jbeta using immunoSEQ multiplex PCR. Using its own MiXCR run on the immunoSEQ multiplex PCR reads, TCRdb lists one record per CDR3 protein. The sample lists 200,000 or so distinct CDR3 sequences, around 95% occurring once. The CD8+ and CD4+ T cells were negatively isolated, with the TEMRA cells enriched by FACS. Sequenced material: CD4+ T cells from PBMCs. The chain uses TRBV29-1 and TRBJ2-1, with D perhaps TRBD2 (5 bases). This receptor was identified in a human donor with Susac syndrome. The CDR3 bases are TGCAGCGTTGGAGGGTCCCGTAGCTCCTACAATGAGCAGTTCTTC. Translation: CSVGGSRSSYNEQFF.